This T cell receptor beta chain emerged from a study of blood T cell repertoires in COVID-19. Turning to the study itself: Acute and convalescent COVID-19 samples came from the United States, Italy and Spain. From T cells, B-cell-depleted T cells, or PBMCs came the material, which was cDNA or gDNA.

In the original workflow: The assay estimated nucleated cells by amplifying reference gene primers. Here immunoSEQ multiplex PCR was the method, and the copy in TCRdb shows in-frame clones only, minus some. V, J and clone size reflect that table, while D and trimming were determined from the DNA. Here the sample spans more than 65,000 clones, 87% being singletons. Trimming cost V 6 bases and J 4 bases; bases outside gene matches: 7. CDR3 length: 14 amino acids. Germline values: CDR1 MDHEN, CDR2 SYDVKM. This chain links TRBV28 with TRBJ2-7, with 9 bases identical to TRBD1. The clonotype originates from a woman of 80 years or more with active or convalescent COVID-19. Source material: peripheral blood. In DNA, the CDR3 is TGTGCCAGCAGGGGGCCGGGACAGGGTTACGAGCAGTACTTC. Translating gives CASRGPGQGYEQYF.